These 16 T cell receptor beta chains share one sample of origin, sequenced in a study of blood T cell repertoires in COVID-19. This table comes from immunoSEQ multiplex PCR, and its TCRdb copy is limited to in-frame clones, with some not included. The sample records roughly 92,000 clones, 86% being singletons. The sample was peripheral blood. The receptor set was obtained from a man aged 45-65 years with acute or convalescent COVID-19.

The chain has TRBV3-1 (or the pseudogene TRBV3-2) and TRBJ1-5; D is perhaps TRBD1 (5 bases). The germline V gene encodes CDR1 LGHDT and CDR2 YNNKEL (reference sequence). The CDR3 covers 14 residues. The germline V and J ends were trimmed by 4 bases and 4 bases, with 11 bases remaining between them. This chain's CDR3 is CASSPAGGNQPQHF. Here the CDR3 DNA reads TGTGCCAGCAGCCCAGCGGGGGGGAATCAGCCCCAGCATTTT.

The chain uses TRBV6-1 and TRBJ2-3; TRBD2 aligns across 9 bases. Germline CDR1 MNHNS, CDR2 SASEGT. With V trimmed by 2 bases and J by 4 bases, 7 bases remained unmatched. The CDR3 runs to 16 residues. Here the CDR3 reads CASSERAAGGADTQYF. CDR3 nucleotide sequence: TGTGCCAGCAGTGAAAGAGCCGCGGGAGGGGCAGATACGCAGTATTTT.

The rearrangement links TRBV7-9 to TRBJ2-1; 7 bases line up with TRBD2. With V trimmed by 1 base and J by 6 bases, 6 bases remained unmatched. Per germline, CDR1 SEHNR and CDR2 FQNEAQ (reference sequence). The length of the CDR3 is 15 residues. CDR3 coding DNA: TGTGCCAGCAGCTTAGTTCTGGGGAGGGGCAATGAGCAGTTCTTC. Translation: CASSLVLGRGNEQFF.

This rearrangement joins TRBV5-6 to TRBJ2-1; 7 nucleotides line up with TRBD1. J gave up 9 bases and V 4 bases, and 10 bases lay outside the gene matches. The germline CDR1 and CDR2 sequences are SGHDT and YYEEEE. The CDR3 is 14 amino acids. The CDR3 bases are TGTGCCAGCAGCCGCAGGGACAGCCGTAGTGAGCAGTTCTTC. Translation gives CASSRRDSRSEQFF.

This rearrangement joins TRBV19 to TRBJ1-6, with 7 positions matching TRBD1. With V trimmed by 3 bases and J by 8 bases, 7 bases remained unmatched. The germline CDR1 and CDR2 sequences are LNHDA and SQIVND (reference sequence). The CDR3 sequence is 15 residues long. CDR3 sequence reads: CASSILDRADSPLHF. For the CDR3, the DNA is TGTGCCAGTAGTATCCTCGACAGGGCGGATTCACCCCTCCACTTT.

This clone was seen only once. This chain connects TRBV5-4 to TRBJ1-1, with 7 bases that match TRBD1. The CDR3 extends over 15 amino acids. V gave up 4 bases and J gave up 3 bases; unmatched junction bases: 9. CDR1 and CDR2 (germline): SGHNT, YYREEE (reference sequence). The CDR3 DNA follows: TGTGCCAGCAGCCTGGGACAGAGGAGGGACACTGAAGCTTTCTTT. It encodes CASSLGQRRDTEAFF.

This rearrangement joins TRBV7-9 to TRBJ2-3; maybe TRBD2 (5 bases). The CDR3 is 15 amino acids. CDR1 SEHNR and CDR2 FQNEAQ come from the germline V gene (reference sequence). Trimming removed 5 bases from V and 2 bases from J, with 14 bases in between. The CDR3 here is CASSPPRGHTDTQYF. The CDR3 nucleotides are TGTGCCAGCAGCCCCCCCCGAGGGCACACAGATACGCAGTATTTT.

CDR3 nucleotides: TGTGCCAGTGGGGACAGGGCGGGTGGCTACACCTTC. It yields the protein CASGDRAGGYTF. V usage is TRBV19 and J usage is TRBJ1-2; 9 bases agree with TRBD1. V was clipped by 8 bases and J by 7 bases; unmatched bases: 5. The CDR3 contains 12 residues. Germline loops: CDR1 LNHDA, CDR2 SQIVND (reference sequence).

This chain links TRBV27 with TRBJ2-7; perhaps TRBD1 as D (6 bases). The V end was cut by 2 bases, the J end by 3 bases, with 17 bases between. CDR3 size: 16 residues. Germline loops: CDR1 MNHEY, CDR2 SMNVEV (reference sequence). The CDR3 nucleotides are TGTGCCAGCAGTTTAGTCATGGACAGCAACTTCTACGAGCAGTACTTC. Amino acid sequence: CASSLVMDSNFYEQYF.

The V and J genes are TRBV7-6 and TRBJ2-3, with D uncertain. CDR1 is SGHVS and CDR2 is FNYEAQ in the germline V gene. This CDR3 region has 15 residues. Trimming removed 2 bases at V and 1 base at J, with 10 bases between. This CDR3 reads CASSLSAIGTDTQYF. DNA for the CDR3: TGTGCCAGCAGCTTAAGCGCCATCGGCACAGATACGCAGTATTTT.

The chain combines TRBV19 with TRBJ1-4; TRBD1 aligns across 7 bases. Unmatched junction bases numbered 8, after V lost 7 bases and J lost 0 bases. The germline CDR1 and CDR2 sequences are LNHDA and SQIVND (reference sequence). The CDR3 has 16 amino acids. The CDR3 loop reads CASMGGQIATNEKLFF. The CDR3, as DNA: TGTGCCAGTATGGGGGGACAGATTGCAACTAATGAAAAACTGTTTTTT.

CDR3 sequence reads: CASSLGQNYEQYF. In nucleotides, the CDR3 is TGTGCCAGCAGCTTAGGACAAAACTACGAGCAGTACTTC. This chain uses TRBV7-6 with TRBJ2-7, with D unclear. Deletions cut 1 base from V and 3 bases from J, with 7 bases between. The CDR3 totals 13 residues. CDR1 is SGHVS, CDR2 FNYEAQ, per germline.

This chain links TRBV19 with TRBJ2-7; 8 bases agree with TRBD1. The CDR3 is 15 amino acids. Germline CDR1 reads LNHDA; CDR2 reads SQIVND (reference sequence). V dropped 4 bases and J dropped 6; count of bases not matched to a gene: 11. CDR3 coding DNA: TGTGCCAGTAGTAAGGCGGGACAGGTATACATCGAGCAGTACTTC. Protein sequence: CASSKAGQVYIEQYF.

The gene calls are TRBV10-1 and TRBJ2-2; TRBD1 matches 9 bases. V dropped 4 bases and J dropped 0; count of bases not matched to a gene: 3. The CDR3 spans 16 residues. Germline V lookup: CDR1 WNHNN, CDR2 SYGVQD (reference sequence). CDR3 sequence (DNA): TGCGCCAGCAGTGTCCGACAGGGGGCGAACACCGGGGAGCTGTTTTTT. It is translated as CASSVRQGANTGELFF.

The chain joins TRBV24-1 to TRBJ1-2, with D perhaps TRBD1 (6 bases). Germline V gene lookup returns CDR1 KGHDR and CDR2 SFDVKD. V was cut by 5 bases and J by 6 bases, with 12 bases left in between. The CDR3 is 13 amino acids. In DNA form, the CDR3 reads TGTGCCACCAGTGGAGGGGGTTCTAATGGCTACACCTTC. The encoded protein is CATSGGGSNGYTF.

The CDR3 DNA reads TGTGCCAGCAGCACTACAGGGGGAGGTGGCTACACCTTC. It codes for CASSTTGGGGYTF. The gene calls are TRBV3-1 (or the pseudogene TRBV3-2) and TRBJ1-2; the match to TRBD1 covers 8 bases. This CDR3 has 13 residues. V trimming: 5 bases; J trimming: 7 bases; junction bases outside the gene matches: 6. Germline CDR1 is LGHDT and CDR2 is YNNKEL (reference sequence).